This T cell receptor (beta chain) stems from a study of blood T cell repertoires in COVID-19. About the research overall: COVID-19 samples collected from the United States, Italy and Spain covered acute and convalescent phases. PBMCs, B-cell-depleted T cells, or T cells provided the cDNA or gDNA that made up the material.

Per the original data handling: Nucleated cell counts were estimated from reference gene primer amplification. TCRdb's table, derived via immunoSEQ multiplex PCR, lists solely in-frame clones and lacks some. Clone size and V and J calls were adopted from that table, with D and trimming inferred from the DNA. The repertoire holds over 120,000 clones, over 80% seen once, with approximately 1.5% in the top ten. The CDR3 has 16 residues. V dropped 7 bases and J dropped 0; count of bases not matched to a gene: 8. The V gene's germline CDR1 is SQVTM and CDR2 ANQGSEA. Sequencing was performed on peripheral blood. The chain links TRBV29-1 to TRBJ2-7; TRBD2 aligns across 14 bases. This clonotype originated in a woman aged 45 to 65 with acute or convalescent COVID-19. The CDR3 is CSARGLAGAPSYEQYF. CDR3 bases: TGCAGCGCACGGGGACTAGCGGGAGCCCCCTCCTACGAGCAGTACTTC.